This TCR beta chain was sequenced for a study of Ad26.COV2.S vaccination and SARS-CoV-2 variants. The CDR3 runs 13 residues. V shed 2 bases and J shed 4 bases, with 8 bases lying between them. Germline CDR1 is SGHTA and CDR2 is FQGNSA. This clone was seen only a few times. The sample holds other DNA sequences that translate to the same CDR3. Measured with immunoSEQ multiplex PCR; TCRdb has only the in-frame clones, and not every one. Of over 400,000 clones listed, 89% are singletons. Stated treatment: around 19 received Ad26.COV2.S at low or high dose, single or two shots; roughly five received placebo; per-sample allocation not given. Specimen acquisition occurred on day 63 following the initial vaccine or placebo injection. An adult aged 18-55 years in Boston served as the donor.

The starting material was peripheral blood, obtained in a trial of Ad26.COV2.S vaccine versus placebo. This chain joins TRBV7-2 and TRBJ1-1; D remains ambiguous. This sequence was found in a person aged 18-65 years who received the Ad26.COV2.S COVID-19 vaccine or a placebo. The CDR3 region is CASSLRRGTEAFF. CDR3 DNA sequence: TGTGCCAGCAGCTTAAGGCGGGGCACTGAAGCTTTCTTT.